This T cell receptor beta chain came from a study of tumor-infiltrating lymphocytes in localized non-small cell lung cancer. Study-wide context: The cohort mixed smokers and never-smokers, several histologies, and some post-neoadjuvant-chemotherapy samples.

To note about this clone: The antigen is not known.

The study's findings and limits: Different pieces of the same tissue went to different assays, confounding technical variation with intratumor heterogeneity.

Germline CDR1 and CDR2: SGHRS and YFSETQ. This CDR3 comprises 16 residues. V trimming: 3 bases; J trimming: 2 bases; junction bases outside the gene matches: 4. This table comes from immunoSEQ multiplex PCR, and its TCRdb copy is limited to in-frame clones, with some not included. Of more than 10,000 clones in the sample, about 82% are singletons; the top ten hold roughly 12%. The TCR sequence derives from a human donor with non-small cell lung cancer. Sequenced input: uninvolved lung tissue not adjacent to the tumor. The V gene is TRBV5-1, the J gene TRBJ1-6; 8 nucleotides match TRBD1. As DNA, the CDR3 is TGCGCCAGCAGCTCCGGACAGGGCGCCTATAATTCACCCCTCCACTTT. Encoded protein: CASSSGQGAYNSPLHF.